The sequence of this T cell receptor beta chain was determined in a study of blood T cell repertoires in COVID-19. This clone was found once. Sequenced by immunoSEQ multiplex PCR; TCRdb stores in-frame clones only, minus some. Found here are 200,000 to 250,000 clones, 70% to 90% of them singletons; the top ten hold 10% to 13%. Enrolled through a virtual design, the participants were between about 18 and 89 years of age and came from roughly 22 US areas. Germline V gene sequence: CDR1 SGHNT, CDR2 YYREEE (reference sequence). CDR3 length: 13 residues. Unmatched junction bases numbered 1, after V lost 3 bases and J lost 3 bases.

Material for sequencing was PBMCs or T cells enriched from blood (not recorded which). The receptor was derived from a man aged 25 to 40 who had recovered from COVID-19. The rearrangement links TRBV5-4 to TRBJ2-7, with 9 bases aligning to TRBD1. In DNA, the CDR3 is TGTGCCAGCAGCTGGGGACAGGGCTACGAGCAGTACTTC. It codes for CASSWGQGYEQYF.